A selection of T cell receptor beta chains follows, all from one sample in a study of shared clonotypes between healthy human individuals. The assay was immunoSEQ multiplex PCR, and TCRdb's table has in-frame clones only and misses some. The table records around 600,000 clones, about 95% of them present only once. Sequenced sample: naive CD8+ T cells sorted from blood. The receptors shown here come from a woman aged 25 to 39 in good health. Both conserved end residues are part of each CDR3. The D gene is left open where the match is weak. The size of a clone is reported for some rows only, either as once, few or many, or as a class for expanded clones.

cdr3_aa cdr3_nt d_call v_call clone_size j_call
CASKAGNLSRTEAFF TGTGCCAGCAAAGCGGGGAACCTATCGCGGACTGAAGCTTTCTTT . TRBV2 . TRBJ1-1
CASSLLKADTQYF TGTGCCAGCAGTCTACTAAAGGCAGATACGCAGTATTTT . TRBV6-5 . TRBJ2-3
CASSEDRAYGYTF TGTGCCAGCAGTGAGGACAGGGCGTATGGCTACACCTTC TRBD1 TRBV2 . TRBJ1-2
CASSFSGGYEQYF TGTGCCAGCAGCTTCAGTGGGGGTTACGAGCAGTACTTC . TRBV5-5 . TRBJ2-7
CASSQDVTATSGNTIYF TGTGCCAGCAGCCAAGATGTGACGGCCACCTCTGGAAACACCATATATTTT . TRBV14 . TRBJ1-3
CASGEPSEAYNEQFF TGTGCCAGTGGAGAACCTAGCGAGGCCTACAATGAGCAGTTCTTC . TRBV19 . TRBJ2-1
CSARENEKLFF TGCAGTGCCAGGGAAAATGAAAAACTGTTTTTT . TRBV20-1 . TRBJ1-4
CASSIGANTLGSSTDTQYF TGTGCCAGTAGTATAGGTGCGAACACATTGGGTTCTAGCACAGATACGCAGTATTTT . TRBV19 . TRBJ2-3
CASSGRAYEQYF TGTGCCAGCAGTGGCAGGGCCTACGAGCAGTACTTC . TRBV27 . TRBJ2-7
CSVEGRSYEQYF TGCAGCGTTGAGGGCCGAAGCTACGAGCAGTACTTC . TRBV29-1 once TRBJ2-7
CASSFRAVSTDTQYF TGCGCCAGCAGCTTCAGGGCGGTGAGCACAGATACGCAGTATTTT . TRBV5-1 . TRBJ2-3
CASSLSGGEQYF TGTGCCAGCAGCTTATCAGGGGGCGAGCAGTACTTC TRBD1 TRBV7-9 . TRBJ2-7
CATSRERSSYNEQFF TGTGCCACCAGCAGAGAAAGGAGCTCCTACAATGAGCAGTTCTTC . TRBV15 . TRBJ2-1
CASSLAQREGLAGELFF TGTGCCAGCAGCTTAGCCCAGCGGGAGGGCCTGGCGGGGGAGCTGTTTTTT TRBD2 TRBV7-8 . TRBJ2-2
CASSPGTGGHEQYF TGTGCCAGCAGTCCTGGGACAGGGGGTCACGAGCAGTACTTC TRBD1 TRBV27 once TRBJ2-7
CASSLSSYNEQFF TGTGCCAGCAGCCTGAGCTCCTACAATGAGCAGTTCTTC . TRBV5-4 . TRBJ2-1
CASSFVRERYNEQFF TGTGCCAGCAGTTTCGTCCGGGAGCGTTACAATGAGCAGTTCTTC . TRBV27 . TRBJ2-1
CASSLGLSYEQYF TGTGCCAGCAGCTTAGGGCTGTCCTACGAGCAGTACTTC . TRBV13 . TRBJ2-7
CASSLRAWDSPSTDTQYF TGTGCCAGCAGTTTACGGGCCTGGGACAGTCCTAGCACAGATACGCAGTATTTT TRBD1 TRBV27 . TRBJ2-3
CASGTTGGSYEQYF TGTGCCAGCGGAACGACAGGGGGCAGCTACGAGCAGTACTTC TRBD1 TRBV6-5 once TRBJ2-7
CASSLEAGDSEQYF TGTGCCAGCAGCTTAGAGGCAGGGGACTCCGAGCAGTACTTC . TRBV7-8 . TRBJ2-7
CASSFTGVNNEQFF TGTGCCAGCAGTTTCACAGGGGTGAACAATGAGCAGTTCTTC TRBD1 TRBV28 . TRBJ2-1
CASSPQSHHEQFF TGTGCCAGCAGCCCACAAAGCCATCATGAGCAGTTCTTC . TRBV14 . TRBJ2-1
CASSLIGTNTEAFF TGTGCCAGCAGCTTGATCGGGACGAACACTGAAGCTTTCTTT . TRBV7-9 . TRBJ1-1
CASSLALLGQGVYEQYF TGCGCCAGCAGCTTGGCCCTCTTAGGACAGGGCGTCTACGAGCAGTACTTC TRBD1 TRBV5-1 . TRBJ2-7
CASSFGDFEQFF TGTGCCAGCAGTTTTGGGGACTTTGAGCAGTTCTTC . TRBV28 . TRBJ2-1
CAISEGASYEQYF TGTGCCATCAGTGAAGGGGCCTCCTACGAGCAGTACTTC . TRBV10-3 . TRBJ2-7
CASSLIKRQGMNTEAFF TGTGCCAGCAGCCTTATAAAAAGACAGGGGATGAACACTGAAGCTTTCTTT TRBD1 TRBV27 . TRBJ1-1
CASTPTGAVPAYEQYF TGTGCCAGCACACCGACGGGGGCGGTACCAGCCTACGAGCAGTACTTC . TRBV27 . TRBJ2-7
CASSQTSGRVYEQYF TGTGCCAGCAGCCAGACTAGCGGGAGGGTCTACGAGCAGTACTTC TRBD2 TRBV4-2 . TRBJ2-7
CASSAIQGTLPKIYSELFF TGCGCCAGCAGCGCAATACAGGGGACTTTACCTAAAATTTATTCTGAGCTGTTTTTT . TRBV5-1 once TRBJ2-2
CASSDASPYEQYF TGTGCCAGCAGTGATGCCAGCCCCTACGAGCAGTACTTC . TRBV6-1 once TRBJ2-7
CASSVAFPLGANVLTF TGTGCCAGCAGCGTAGCTTTCCCTCTGGGGGCCAACGTCCTGACTTTC . TRBV9 . TRBJ2-6
CASSSTRQGHEQYF TGCGCCAGCAGTTCTACTCGACAGGGCCACGAGCAGTACTTC TRBD1 TRBV5-1 . TRBJ2-7
CASRRDRGVSGTEAFF TGTGCCAGCAGACGAGACAGGGGGGTTTCTGGCACTGAAGCTTTCTTT TRBD1 TRBV2 once TRBJ1-1
CASSQDSDYGYTF TGTGCCAGCAGCCAAGACAGTGACTATGGCTACACCTTC . TRBV11-1 . TRBJ1-2
CASSLVRADEAFF TGTGCCAGCAGCTTAGTGCGGGCGGATGAAGCTTTCTTT . TRBV7-9 . TRBJ1-1
CASGGHRGSTDTQYF TGTGCCAGCGGGGGACACAGGGGAAGCACAGATACGCAGTATTTT TRBD1 TRBV28 . TRBJ2-3
CASSLTGTNTEAFF TGTGCCAGCAGTTTAACAGGGACGAACACTGAAGCTTTCTTT . TRBV27 . TRBJ1-1
CASSLGALGETQYF TGTGCCAGCAGCCTGGGCGCTTTAGGGGAGACCCAGTACTTC . TRBV13 few TRBJ2-5
CASSRRGADQETQYF TGTGCCAGCAGCCGCAGAGGGGCGGACCAAGAGACCCAGTACTTC . TRBV11-2 . TRBJ2-5